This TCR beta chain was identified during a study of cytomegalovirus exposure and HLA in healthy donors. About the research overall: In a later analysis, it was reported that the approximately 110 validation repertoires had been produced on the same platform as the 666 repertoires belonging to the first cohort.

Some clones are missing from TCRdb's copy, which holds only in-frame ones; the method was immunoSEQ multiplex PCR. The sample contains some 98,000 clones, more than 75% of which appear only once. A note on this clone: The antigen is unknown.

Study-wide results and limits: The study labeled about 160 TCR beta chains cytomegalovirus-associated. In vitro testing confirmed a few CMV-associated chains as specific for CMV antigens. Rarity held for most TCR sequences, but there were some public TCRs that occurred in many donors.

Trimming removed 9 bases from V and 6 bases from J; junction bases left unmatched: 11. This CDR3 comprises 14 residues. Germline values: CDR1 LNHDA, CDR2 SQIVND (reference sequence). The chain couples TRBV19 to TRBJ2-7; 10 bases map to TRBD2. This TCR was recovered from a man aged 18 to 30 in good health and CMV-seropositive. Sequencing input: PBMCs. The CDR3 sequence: CASNPGASGSEQYF. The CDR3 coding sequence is TGTGCCAGCAACCCGGGGGCTAGCGGGAGCGAGCAGTACTTC.